The T cell receptor beta chain described here comes from a study of graft-versus-host responses after intestinal transplantation. Study-wide background: Transplants given to recipients were multivisceral, liver-intestinal, or isolated intestinal. Study-wide findings and caveats: Graft-donor T cell macrochimerism coincided with high graft-versus-host to host-versus-graft clonal ratios in allografts. Some GvH clones were seen earlier in gut or blood, suggesting intestinal origin.

As concerns this clone: The target antigen is unknown.

The table came from immunoSEQ multiplex PCR; TCRdb's copy has only in-frame clones and leaves some out. The sample lists 90,000 to 150,000 clones; approximately 95% were seen once. With 3 bases removed from V and 10 bases from J, the gap between germline ends came to 13 bases. The CDR3 covers 13 residues. Germline CDR1 and CDR2: MGHRA and YSYEKL. This sequence originates from a human donor who received an intestinal transplant. This specimen consisted of unstimulated CD8+ T cells sorted from spleen or lymph node cells, obtained before intestinal transplant. The chain has TRBV4-1 and TRBJ2-1; D perhaps matches TRBD1 (6 bases). The CDR3 region is CASSHGEGQEQFF. The CDR3 DNA is TGCGCCAGCAGCCATGGAGAGGGACAAGAGCAGTTCTTC.